This is a list of T cell receptor beta chains from one sample in a study of chronic HIV infection and antiretroviral therapy. A single record per CDR3 protein comes from TCRdb applying MiXCR to the 5' RACE reads. The sample lists approximately 40,000 distinct CDR3 sequences, about 8.9% occurring once. Input material: peripheral blood. These receptors originate from an adult who had HIV and had not received antiretroviral therapy, or was an uninfected healthy control (not recorded which). Both conserved end residues are part of each CDR3. The D gene is left open where the match is weak. Clone size is stated in some rows and not others, as once, few, many or a class when expanded.

TRBV28	.	few	TRBJ2-1	CASSFLEGDNEQFF	TGTGCCAGCAGTTTTTTGGAGGGCGACAATGAGCAGTTCTTC
TRBV20-1	TRBD2	many	TRBJ2-3	CSARPGTSGTEGTQYF	TGCAGTGCCCGCCCCGGGACTAGCGGCACAGAAGGTACGCAGTATTTT
TRBV2	.	few	TRBJ1-6	CASSGWSTNSPLHF	TGTGCCAGCAGTGGATGGAGCACCAATTCACCCCTCCACTTT
TRBV7-9	TRBD1	many	TRBJ2-1	CATEDRGPYNEQFF	TGTGCCACCGAGGACAGGGGCCCCTACAATGAGCAGTTCTTC
TRBV12-3/TRBV12-4	.	many	TRBJ1-5	CASSLRSRDSNQPQHF	TGTGCCAGCAGTTTACGGAGCAGGGATAGCAATCAGCCCCAGCATTTT
TRBV6-6	.	many	TRBJ1-1	CASTASENTEAFF	TGTGCCAGCACCGCAAGCGAGAACACTGAAGCTTTCTTT
TRBV5-5	.	.	TRBJ2-3	CASSLSSHTDTQYF	TGTGCCAGCAGCTTGAGCAGCCACACAGATACGCAGTATTTT
TRBV25-1	.	few	TRBJ1-5	CASSHRDQPQHF	TGTGCCAGCAGTCACAGGGACCAGCCCCAGCATTTT
TRBV10-3	.	few	TRBJ2-3	CAISESRDTQYF	TGTGCCATCAGTGAGTCTAGAGATACGCAGTATTTT
TRBV20-1	.	few	TRBJ2-5	CSAFRTAGGETQYF	TGCAGTGCTTTTCGGACGGCGGGCGGGGAGACCCAGTACTTC
TRBV29-1	.	.	TRBJ2-7	CRLPRLLTRESSYEQYF	TGCAGGTTGCCCCGTCTTCTTACCAGGGAGAGCTCCTACGAGCAGTACTTC
TRBV5-1	.	few	TRBJ1-1	CASSFRVSEAFF	TGCGCCAGCAGCTTCCGAGTCTCTGAAGCTTTCTTT
TRBV29-1	.	few	TRBJ2-7	CSVEDGSYEQYF	TGCAGCGTTGAAGACGGATCCTACGAGCAGTACTTC
TRBV4-3	TRBD2	many	TRBJ2-3	CASSQEASGVTDTQYF	TGCGCCAGCAGCCAAGAGGCTAGCGGGGTCACAGATACGCAGTATTTT
TRBV29-1	TRBD2	few	TRBJ2-7	CSVLTSGGPYEQYF	TGCAGCGTGCTGACTAGCGGGGGGCCCTACGAGCAGTACTTC
TRBV7-9	TRBD2	few	TRBJ2-5	CASSGKTPVAGDTQYF	TGTGCCAGCAGCGGGAAGACCCCAGTCGCGGGGGACACCCAGTACTTC
TRBV5-1	TRBD1	few	TRBJ2-2	CASSGDRAPGELFF	TGCGCCAGCAGCGGGGACAGGGCCCCCGGGGAGCTGTTTTTT